This TCR beta chain was profiled in a study of CD8+ T cells in alopecia areata. The ends were cut back, 7 bases at V and 4 bases at J, with 9 bases in the middle. The CDR3 length is 12 residues. Per the germline V gene, CDR1 is MNHEY and CDR2 is SVGAGI. Documented treatment: oral pan-JAK inhibitor, 5-10 mg twice daily. Isolated RNA was reverse transcribed into cDNA used as the sequencing template. TCRdb keeps only in-frame clones here, not all; method: immunoSEQ multiplex PCR. Here the sample spans about 200,000 clones, about three fifths being singletons. This clonotype was obtained from a human donor with alopecia areata. The rearrangement links TRBV6-5 to TRBJ2-3, with no clear D. The starting material was CD4+ T cells sorted from blood, obtained at week 24, from a patient treated with tofacitinib. This CDR3 is CASTSVADTQYF. DNA for the CDR3: TGTGCCAGCACCTCAGTGGCAGATACGCAGTATTTT.